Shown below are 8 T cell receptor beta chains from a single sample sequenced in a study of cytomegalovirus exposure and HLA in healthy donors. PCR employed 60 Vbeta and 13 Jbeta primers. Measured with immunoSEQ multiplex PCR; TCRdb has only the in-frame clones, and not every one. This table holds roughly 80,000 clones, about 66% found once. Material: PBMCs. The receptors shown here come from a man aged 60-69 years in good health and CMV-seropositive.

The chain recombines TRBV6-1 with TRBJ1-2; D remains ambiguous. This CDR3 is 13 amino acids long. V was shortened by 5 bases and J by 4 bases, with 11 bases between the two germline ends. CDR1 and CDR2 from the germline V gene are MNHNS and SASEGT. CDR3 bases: TGTGCCAGCAGTCAGGTGCCTACCTATGGCTACACCTTC. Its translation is CASSQVPTYGYTF.

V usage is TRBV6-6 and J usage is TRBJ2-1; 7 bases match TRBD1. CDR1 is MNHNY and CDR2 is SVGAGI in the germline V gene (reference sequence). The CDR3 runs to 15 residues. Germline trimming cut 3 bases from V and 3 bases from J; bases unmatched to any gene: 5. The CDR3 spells CASSYLAGGYNEQFF. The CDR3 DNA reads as TGTGCCAGCAGTTATCTGGCAGGGGGCTACAATGAGCAGTTCTTC.

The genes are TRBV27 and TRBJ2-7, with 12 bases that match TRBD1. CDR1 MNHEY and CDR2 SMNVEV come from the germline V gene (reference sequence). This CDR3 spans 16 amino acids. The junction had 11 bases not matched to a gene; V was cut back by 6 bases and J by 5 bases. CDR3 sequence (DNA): TGTGCCAGCAGCCTCTCAACCGGGACAGGGGGCAACGAGCAGTACTTC. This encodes CASSLSTGTGGNEQYF.

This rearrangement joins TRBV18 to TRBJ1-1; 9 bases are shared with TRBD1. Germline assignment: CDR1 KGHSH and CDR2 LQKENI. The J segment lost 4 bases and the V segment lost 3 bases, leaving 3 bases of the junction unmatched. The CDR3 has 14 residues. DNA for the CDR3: TGTGCCAGCTCACCGACAGGGGGAGGCACTGAAGCTTTCTTT. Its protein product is CASSPTGGGTEAFF.

The CDR3 DNA reads TGTGCCAGCAGCCAAGGCCTCCGGAATTCACCCCTCCACTTT. Protein product: CASSQGLRNSPLHF. V usage is TRBV4-2 and J usage is TRBJ1-6; no clear D gene. The CDR3 spans 14 residues. Germline lookup yields CDR1 LGHNA and CDR2 YNFKEQ. Trimming left V 1 base short and J 7 bases short, with 8 bases between.

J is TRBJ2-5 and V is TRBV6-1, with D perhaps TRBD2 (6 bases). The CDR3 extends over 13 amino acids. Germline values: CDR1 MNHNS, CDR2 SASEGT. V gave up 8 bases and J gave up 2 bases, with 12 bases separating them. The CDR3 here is CASGGFEQETQYF. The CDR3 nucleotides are TGTGCCAGCGGGGGGTTTGAACAAGAGACCCAGTACTTC.

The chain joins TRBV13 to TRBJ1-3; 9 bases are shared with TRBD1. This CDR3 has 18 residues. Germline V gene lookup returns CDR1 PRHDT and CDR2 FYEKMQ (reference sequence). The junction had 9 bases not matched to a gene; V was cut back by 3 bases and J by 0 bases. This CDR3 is CASSFPPGQGASGNTIYF. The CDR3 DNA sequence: TGTGCCAGCAGCTTTCCCCCGGGACAGGGTGCCTCTGGAAACACCATATATTTT.

The CDR3 sequence is CASSSEREGKETQYF. CDR3 DNA: TGTGCCAGCAGCTCTGAGCGGGAGGGGAAAGAGACCCAGTACTTC. This chain joins TRBV7-9 and TRBJ2-5; 10 bases map to TRBD2. The CDR3 loop spans 15 amino acids. Trimming at V came to 4 bases and at J to 3 bases, leaving 5 bases not matched to a gene. Per the germline V gene, CDR1 is SEHNR and CDR2 is FQNEAQ (reference sequence).